The clone carrying this T cell receptor beta chain has only a few counts. Its antigen is not identified. The source of the sample is a study of early T cells in non-severe SARS-CoV-2 infection. At the level of the study: The study sequenced bulk RNA from unsorted whole blood, with chains unpaired.

The study, taken as a whole, reports: Matches to VDJdb favored anti-spike CD8 responses and missed private and CD4 specificities.

Attached unique molecular identifiers marked individual cDNA molecules. TCRdb itself ran the 5' RACE reads through MiXCR, one entry per CDR3 protein. Among more than 80,000 distinct CDR3 sequences listed, 14% were seen once. This CDR3 has 11 residues. The trim removed 7 bases at V and 7 bases at J, leaving 4 bases unmatched. Germline loops: CDR1 SQVTM, CDR2 ANQGSEA. The clonotype originates from an adult who was a healthcare worker with PCR-confirmed SARS-CoV-2 infection or an uninfected control (not recorded which). The chain is built from TRBV29-1 and TRBJ1-2, with 9 bases aligning to TRBD1. Sequencing was done on a sample of whole blood. Here the CDR3 reads CSAQGAGGYTF. CDR3 nucleotide sequence: TGCAGCGCACAGGGGGCGGGTGGCTACACCTTC.